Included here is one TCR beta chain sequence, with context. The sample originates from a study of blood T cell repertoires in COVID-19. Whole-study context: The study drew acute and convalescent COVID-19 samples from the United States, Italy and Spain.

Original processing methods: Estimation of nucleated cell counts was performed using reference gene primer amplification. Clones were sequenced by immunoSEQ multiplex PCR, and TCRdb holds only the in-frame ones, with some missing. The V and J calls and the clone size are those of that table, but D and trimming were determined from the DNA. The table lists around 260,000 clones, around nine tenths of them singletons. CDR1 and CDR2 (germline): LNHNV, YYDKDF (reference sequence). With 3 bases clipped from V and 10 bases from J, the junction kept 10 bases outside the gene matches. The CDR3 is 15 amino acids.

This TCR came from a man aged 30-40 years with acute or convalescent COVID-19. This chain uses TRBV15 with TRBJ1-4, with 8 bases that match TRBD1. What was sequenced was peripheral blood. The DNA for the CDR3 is TGTGCCACCAGCAGGGAGACAGGGGTGCTGAGAAAACTGTTTTTT. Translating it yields CATSRETGVLRKLFF.